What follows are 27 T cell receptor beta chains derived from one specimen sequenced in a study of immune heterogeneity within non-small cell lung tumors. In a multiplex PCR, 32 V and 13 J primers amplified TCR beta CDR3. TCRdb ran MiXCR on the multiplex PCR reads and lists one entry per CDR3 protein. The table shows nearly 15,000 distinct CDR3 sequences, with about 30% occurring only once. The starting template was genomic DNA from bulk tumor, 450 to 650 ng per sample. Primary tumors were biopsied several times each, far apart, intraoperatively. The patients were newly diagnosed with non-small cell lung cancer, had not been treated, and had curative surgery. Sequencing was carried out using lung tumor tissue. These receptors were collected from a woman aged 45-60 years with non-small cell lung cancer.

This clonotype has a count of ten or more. This chain's CDR3 is CASSRTSGGADYGYTF. CDR3 in DNA: TGTGCCAGCAGCCGGACCTCCGGGGGCGCCGACTATGGCTACACCTTC. The rearrangement joins TRBV3-1 to TRBJ1-2; the D gene is possibly TRBD1 (6 bases). Trimming removed 4 bases at V and 3 bases at J, with 18 bases between. Germline loops: CDR1 LGHDT, CDR2 YNNKEL (reference sequence). This CDR3 comprises 16 residues.

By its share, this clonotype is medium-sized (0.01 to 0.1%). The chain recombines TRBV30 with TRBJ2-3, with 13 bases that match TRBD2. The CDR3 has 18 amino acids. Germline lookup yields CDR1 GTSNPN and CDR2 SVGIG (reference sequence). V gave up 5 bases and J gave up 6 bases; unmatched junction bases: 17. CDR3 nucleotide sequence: TGTGCCTGGGCTGATAAGGGACTAGCGGGACCGACAGGGGATACGCAGTATTTT. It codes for CAWADKGLAGPTGDTQYF.

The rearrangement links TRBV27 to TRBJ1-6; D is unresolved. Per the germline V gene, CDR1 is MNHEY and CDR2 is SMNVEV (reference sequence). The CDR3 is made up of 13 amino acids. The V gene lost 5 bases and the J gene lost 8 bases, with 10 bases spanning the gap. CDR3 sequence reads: CASSGQPYSPLHF. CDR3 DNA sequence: TGTGCCAGCAGTGGCCAGCCTTATTCACCCCTCCACTTT.

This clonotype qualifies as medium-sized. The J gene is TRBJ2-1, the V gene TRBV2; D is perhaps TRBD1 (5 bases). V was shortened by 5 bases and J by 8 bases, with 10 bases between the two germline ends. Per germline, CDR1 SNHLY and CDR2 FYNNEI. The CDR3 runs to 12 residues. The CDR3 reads CASSSGLDEQFF. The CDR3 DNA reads TGTGCCAGCAGTTCAGGGTTGGATGAGCAGTTCTTC. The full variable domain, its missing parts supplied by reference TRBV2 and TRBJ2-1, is EPEVTQTPSHQVTQMGQEVILRCVPISNHLYFYWYRQILGQKVEFLVSFYNNEISEKSEIFDDQFSVERPDGSNFTLKIRSTKLEDSAMYFCASSSGLDEQFFGPGTRLTVL.

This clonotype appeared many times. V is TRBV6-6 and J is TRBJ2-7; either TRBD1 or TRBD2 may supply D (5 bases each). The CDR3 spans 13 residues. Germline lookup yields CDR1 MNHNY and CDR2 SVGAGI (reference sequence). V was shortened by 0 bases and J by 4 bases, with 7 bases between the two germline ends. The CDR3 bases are TGTGCCAGCAGTTACTCGAGGGGATACGAGCAGTACTTC. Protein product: CASSYSRGYEQYF.

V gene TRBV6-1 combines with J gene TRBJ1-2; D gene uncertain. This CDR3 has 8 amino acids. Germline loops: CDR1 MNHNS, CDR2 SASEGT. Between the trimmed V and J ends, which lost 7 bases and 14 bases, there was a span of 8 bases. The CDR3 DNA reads TGTGCCAGCAATGCTTGGACCTTC. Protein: CASNAWTF.

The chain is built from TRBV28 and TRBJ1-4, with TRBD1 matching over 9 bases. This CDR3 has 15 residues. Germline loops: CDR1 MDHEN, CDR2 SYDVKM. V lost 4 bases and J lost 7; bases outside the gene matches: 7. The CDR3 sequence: CASSSGTGLREKLFF. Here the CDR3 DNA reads TGTGCCAGCAGTTCCGGGACAGGGTTACGTGAAAAACTGTTTTTT.

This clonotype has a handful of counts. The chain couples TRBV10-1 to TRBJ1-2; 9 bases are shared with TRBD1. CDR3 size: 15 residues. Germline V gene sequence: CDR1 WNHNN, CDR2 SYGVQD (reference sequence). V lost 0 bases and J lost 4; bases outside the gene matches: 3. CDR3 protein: CASSESVTGGYGYTF. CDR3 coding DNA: TGCGCCAGCAGTGAGTCGGTGACAGGGGGCTATGGCTACACCTTC.

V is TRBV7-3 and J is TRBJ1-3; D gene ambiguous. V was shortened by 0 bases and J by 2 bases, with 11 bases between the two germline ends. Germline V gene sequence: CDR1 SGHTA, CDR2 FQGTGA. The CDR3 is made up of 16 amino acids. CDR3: CASSLTWGITGNTIYF. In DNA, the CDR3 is TGTGCCAGCAGCTTAACATGGGGTATCACTGGAAACACCATATATTTT.

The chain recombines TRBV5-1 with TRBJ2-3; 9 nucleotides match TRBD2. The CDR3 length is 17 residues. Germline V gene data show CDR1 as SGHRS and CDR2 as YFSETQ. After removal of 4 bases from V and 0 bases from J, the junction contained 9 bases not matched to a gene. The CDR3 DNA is TGCGCCAGCAGCCTACGGACTAGCGCCATTAGCACAGATACGCAGTATTTT. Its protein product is CASSLRTSAISTDTQYF. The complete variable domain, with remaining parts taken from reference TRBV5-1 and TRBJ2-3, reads KAGVTQTPRYLIKTRGQQVTLSCSPISGHRSVSWYQQTPGQGLQFLFEYFSETQRNKGNFPGRFSGRQFSNSRSEMNVSTLELGDSALYLCASSLRTSAISTDTQYFGPGTRLTVL.

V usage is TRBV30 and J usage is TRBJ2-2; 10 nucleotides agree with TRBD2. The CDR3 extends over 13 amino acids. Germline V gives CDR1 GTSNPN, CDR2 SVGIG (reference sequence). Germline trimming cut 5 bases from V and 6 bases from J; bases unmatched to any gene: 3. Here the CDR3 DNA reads TGTGCCTGGGAGCGGGAGGGGCCCGGGGAGCTGTTTTTT. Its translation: CAWEREGPGELFF.

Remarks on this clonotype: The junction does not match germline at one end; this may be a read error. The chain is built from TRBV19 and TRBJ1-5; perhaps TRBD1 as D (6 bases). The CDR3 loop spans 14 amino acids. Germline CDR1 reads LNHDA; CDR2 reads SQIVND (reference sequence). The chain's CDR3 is CATSIGGGRQPQHF. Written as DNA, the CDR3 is TGTGCCACTAGTATAGGGGGGGGTCGCCAGCCCCAGCATTTT.

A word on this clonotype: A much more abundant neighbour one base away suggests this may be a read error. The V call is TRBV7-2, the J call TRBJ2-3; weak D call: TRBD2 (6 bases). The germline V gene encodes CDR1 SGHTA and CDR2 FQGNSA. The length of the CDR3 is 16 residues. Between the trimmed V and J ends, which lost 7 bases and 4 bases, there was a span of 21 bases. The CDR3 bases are TGTGCCAGCATCTTCTTCGGAGGGGTAGGGTCAGATACGCAGTATTTT. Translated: CASIFFGGVGSDTQYF.

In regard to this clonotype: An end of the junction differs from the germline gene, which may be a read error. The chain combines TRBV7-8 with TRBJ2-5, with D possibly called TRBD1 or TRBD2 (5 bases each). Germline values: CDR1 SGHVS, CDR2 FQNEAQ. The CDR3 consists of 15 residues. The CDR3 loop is CVSSPRGYFQETQYF. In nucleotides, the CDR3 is TGTGTCAGCAGCCCCCGGGGCTATTTCCAAGAGACCCAGTACTTC.

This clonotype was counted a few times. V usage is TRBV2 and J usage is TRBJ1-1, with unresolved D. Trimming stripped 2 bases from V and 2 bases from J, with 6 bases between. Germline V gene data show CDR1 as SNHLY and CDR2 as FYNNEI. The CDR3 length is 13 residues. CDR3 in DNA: TGTGCCAGCAGTGAAACACATAACACTGAAGCTTTCTTT. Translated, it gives CASSETHNTEAFF.

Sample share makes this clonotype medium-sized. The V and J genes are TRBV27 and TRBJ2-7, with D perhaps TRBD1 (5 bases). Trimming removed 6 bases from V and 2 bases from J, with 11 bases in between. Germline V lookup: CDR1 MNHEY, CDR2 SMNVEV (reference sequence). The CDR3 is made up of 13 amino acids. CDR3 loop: CASRPSGTYEQYF. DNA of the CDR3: TGTGCCAGCAGACCCTCAGGGACCTACGAGCAGTACTTC.

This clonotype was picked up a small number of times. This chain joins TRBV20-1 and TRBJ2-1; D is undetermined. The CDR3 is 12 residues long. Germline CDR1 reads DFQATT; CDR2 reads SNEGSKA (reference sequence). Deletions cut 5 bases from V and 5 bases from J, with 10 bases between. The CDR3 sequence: CSAPEWDNEQFF. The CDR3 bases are TGCAGTGCTCCCGAGTGGGACAATGAGCAGTTCTTC.

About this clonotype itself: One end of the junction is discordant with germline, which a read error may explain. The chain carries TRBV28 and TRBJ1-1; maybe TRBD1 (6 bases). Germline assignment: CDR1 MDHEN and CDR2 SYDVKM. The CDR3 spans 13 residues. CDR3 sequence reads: CANSLQGFTEAFF. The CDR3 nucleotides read TGTGCCAACAGTTTACAGGGCTTCACTGAAGCTTTCTTT.

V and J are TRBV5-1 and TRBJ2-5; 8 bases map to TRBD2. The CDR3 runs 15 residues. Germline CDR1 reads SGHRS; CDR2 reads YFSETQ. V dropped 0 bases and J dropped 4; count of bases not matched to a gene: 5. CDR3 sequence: CASSLAGRAPETQYF. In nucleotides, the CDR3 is TGCGCCAGCAGCTTGGCCGGGAGGGCCCCAGAGACCCAGTACTTC.

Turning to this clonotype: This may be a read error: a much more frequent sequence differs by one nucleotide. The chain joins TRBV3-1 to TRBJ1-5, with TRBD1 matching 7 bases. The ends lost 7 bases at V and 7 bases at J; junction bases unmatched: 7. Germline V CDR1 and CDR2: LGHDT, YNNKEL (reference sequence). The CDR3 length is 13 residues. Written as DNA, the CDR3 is TGTGCCAGCATCCGGTTACAGGGGCAGCCCCAGCATTTT. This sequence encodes CASIRLQGQPQHF. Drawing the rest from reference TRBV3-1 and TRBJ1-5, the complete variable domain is DTAVSQTPKYLVTQMGNDKSIKCEQNLGHDTMYWYKQDSKKFLKIMFSYNNKELIINETVPNRFSPKSPDKAHLNLHINSLELGDSAVYFCASIRLQGQPQHFGDGTRLSIL.

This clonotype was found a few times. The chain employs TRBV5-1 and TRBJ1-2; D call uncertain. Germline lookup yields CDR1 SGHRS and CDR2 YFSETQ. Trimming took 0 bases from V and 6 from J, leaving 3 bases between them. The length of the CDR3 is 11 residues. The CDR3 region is CASSLGNGYTF. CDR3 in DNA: TGCGCCAGCAGCTTGGGTAATGGCTACACCTTC.

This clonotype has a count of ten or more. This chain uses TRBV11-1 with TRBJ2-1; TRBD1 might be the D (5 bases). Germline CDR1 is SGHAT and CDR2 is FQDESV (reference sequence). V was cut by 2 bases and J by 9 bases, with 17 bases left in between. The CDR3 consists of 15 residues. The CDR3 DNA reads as TGTGCCAGCAGCTTACGCAGGGTGACACCGGGTGAGCAGTTCTTC. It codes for CASSLRRVTPGEQFF.

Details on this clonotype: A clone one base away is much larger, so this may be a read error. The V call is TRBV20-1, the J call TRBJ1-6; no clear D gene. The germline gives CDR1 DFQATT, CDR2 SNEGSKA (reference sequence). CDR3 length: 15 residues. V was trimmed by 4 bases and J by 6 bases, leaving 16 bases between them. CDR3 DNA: TGCAGTGCTAAGGTGGGTGGGAGGGTTAATTCACCCCTCCACTTT. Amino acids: CSAKVGGRVNSPLHF.

This chain's CDR3 is CASSPGSPVAWGEQFF. In DNA, the CDR3 is TGTGCCAGCTCACCGGGCAGCCCGGTGGCATGGGGTGAGCAGTTCTTC. The V gene is TRBV18, the J gene TRBJ2-1; no definite D call. Trimming took off 3 bases at V and 9 bases at J, with 21 bases between the two ends. Germline V gene sequence: CDR1 KGHSH, CDR2 LQKENI. The CDR3 extends over 16 amino acids.

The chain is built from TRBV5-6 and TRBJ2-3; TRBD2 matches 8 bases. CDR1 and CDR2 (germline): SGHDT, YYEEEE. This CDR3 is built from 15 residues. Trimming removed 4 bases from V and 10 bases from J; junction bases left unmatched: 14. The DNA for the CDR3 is TGTGCCAGCAGCCCCTCGGGAGGGGACGGGATTGCGCAGTATTTT. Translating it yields CASSPSGGDGIAQYF.

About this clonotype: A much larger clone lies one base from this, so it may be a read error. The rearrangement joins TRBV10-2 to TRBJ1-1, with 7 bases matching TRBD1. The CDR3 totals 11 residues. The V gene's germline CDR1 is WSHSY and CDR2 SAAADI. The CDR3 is CAGRGTMKAFF. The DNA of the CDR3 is TGCGCCGGCAGGGGGACGATGAAAGCTTTCTTT.

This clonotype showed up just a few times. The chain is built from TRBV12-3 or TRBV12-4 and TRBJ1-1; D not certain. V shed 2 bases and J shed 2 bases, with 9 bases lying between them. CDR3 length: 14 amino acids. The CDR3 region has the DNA TGTGCCAGCAGTTTACGGGCCATAAACACTGAAGCTTTCTTT. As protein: CASSLRAINTEAFF.